Detailed here is one T cell receptor beta chain. Clones were read by immunoSEQ multiplex PCR, and TCRdb kept only the in-frame ones, dropping some. The table records roughly 120,000 clones, around nine tenths of them present only once. The sample is drawn from a study of Tregs in tolerant kidney transplant recipients. Input material: CD4+ T cells from blood. This clonotype was sampled from a human donor in good health.

In DNA, the CDR3 is TGTGCCTGGAGTTTTACAGGGGACGCACTGTCTGGCTACACCTTC. Protein product: CAWSFTGDALSGYTF. The chain combines TRBV30 with TRBJ1-2; 7 bases map to TRBD1. There are 15 residues in the CDR3. The V gene end was trimmed by 2 bases and the J gene end by 7 bases; junction bases not matched to a gene: 13. Germline lookup yields CDR1 GTSNPN and CDR2 SVGIG (reference sequence).